This T cell receptor beta chain was obtained from a study of blood T cell repertoires in COVID-19. Study in general: Collection of acute and convalescent COVID-19 samples took place in the United States, Italy and Spain. The cDNA or gDNA used as material had been derived from T cells, B-cell-depleted T cells, or PBMCs.

The CDR3 contains 13 residues. Germline values: CDR1 MNHEY, CDR2 SVGEGT. V lost 2 bases and J lost 12, with 15 bases in between. Enrolled during active infection, Seattle patients were then followed longitudinally. Under the authors' procedure: Nucleated cell counts were estimated from reference gene primer amplification. Data came from immunoSEQ multiplex PCR; TCRdb stores just in-frame clones and leaves some out. V and J calls and clone size are as listed in that table; D and trimming were resolved from the DNA. The sample lists 150,000 to 200,000 clones; 80% to 90% were seen once. The source is a woman over 75 with COVID-19, enrolled during active disease. The material sequenced was peripheral blood. V usage is TRBV6-2 or TRBV6-3 and J usage is TRBJ2-3; maybe TRBD2 (5 bases). CDR3 coding DNA: TGTGCCAGCAGTTACAGTACCTCGGGATTCCAGTATTTT. It codes for CASSYSTSGFQYF.